The sample holds many counts of the clone carrying this T cell receptor (beta chain). Combining iRepertoire HTBI primers with Arm-PCR of CDR3 regions, the authors built TCR beta libraries. TCRdb itself ran the multiplex PCR reads through MiXCR, one entry per CDR3 protein. The profile shows 530,000 or so distinct CDR3 sequences, about 15% of them singletons. The record originates from a study of regulatory T cells in long-lasting Graves disease. Time point defined: newly diagnosed GD, antithyroid drugs for less than 3 months. There was RNA extracted from PBMCs, and the TCR library was made from it. This same sample was also part of a study on T cells in Graves' hyperthyroidism and ophthalmopathy.

Specimen: peripheral blood mononuclear cells (PBMCs), collected at new diagnosis, from a patient treated with antithyroid drugs. This clonotype was obtained from a man between 18 and 29 years old with Graves disease.

CDR3 residues: CSAHRGLYDEQYF. The CDR3 nucleotides are TGCAGTGCCCACAGGGGGCTTTACGACGAGCAGTACTTC. This sequence joins TRBV20-1 and TRBJ2-7, with 9 positions matching TRBD1. V was clipped by 6 bases and J by 5 bases; unmatched bases: 8. The CDR3 covers 13 residues. Germline CDR1 and CDR2: DFQATT and SNEGSKA (reference sequence).